This T cell receptor (beta chain) was captured in a study of cytomegalovirus exposure and HLA in healthy donors. Study findings and constraints: The investigators catalogued 164 TCR beta chains as cytomegalovirus-associated.

The PCR ran on 60 Vbeta and 13 Jbeta primers. Profiled with immunoSEQ multiplex PCR; TCRdb holds only in-frame clones, not every one. Among approximately 110,000 clones listed, more than 70% were seen once. V was pared by 1 base and J by 5 bases, with 14 bases between. The CDR3 is made up of 15 amino acids. The germline V gene encodes CDR1 SGHVS and CDR2 FQNEAQ. Turning to this clone: Its matching antigen is unknown.

The clonotype originates from a man aged 50-59 years in good health and CMV-seronegative. The chain combines TRBV7-8 with TRBJ1-2; D is possibly TRBD1 (6 bases). Sequenced sample: PBMCs. CDR3 in amino acids: CASSLGLGGLYGYTF. The CDR3 DNA follows: TGTGCCAGCAGCTTAGGACTCGGGGGGCTTTATGGCTACACCTTC.